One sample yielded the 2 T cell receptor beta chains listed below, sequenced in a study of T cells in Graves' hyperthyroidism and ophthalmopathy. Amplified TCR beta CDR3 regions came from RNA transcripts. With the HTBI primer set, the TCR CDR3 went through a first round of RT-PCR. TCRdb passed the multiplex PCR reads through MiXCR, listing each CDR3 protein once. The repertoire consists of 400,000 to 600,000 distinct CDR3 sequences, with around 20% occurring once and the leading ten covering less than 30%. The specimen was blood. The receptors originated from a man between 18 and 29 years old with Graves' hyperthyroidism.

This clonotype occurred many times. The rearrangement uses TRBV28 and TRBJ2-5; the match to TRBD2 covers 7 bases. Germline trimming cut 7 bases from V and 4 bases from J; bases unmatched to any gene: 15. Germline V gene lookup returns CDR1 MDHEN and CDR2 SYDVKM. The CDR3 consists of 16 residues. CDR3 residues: CASTWGGRAARETQYF. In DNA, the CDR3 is TGTGCCAGCACCTGGGGGGGGAGGGCCGCCAGAGAGACCCAGTACTTC.

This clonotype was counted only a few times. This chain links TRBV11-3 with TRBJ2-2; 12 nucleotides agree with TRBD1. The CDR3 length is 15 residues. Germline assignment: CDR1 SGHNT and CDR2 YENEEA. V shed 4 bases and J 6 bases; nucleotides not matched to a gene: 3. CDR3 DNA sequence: TGTGCCAGCAGCTCCCGGGACAGGGGGCCCGGGGAGCTGTTTTTT. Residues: CASSSRDRGPGELFF.